This passage covers 27 T cell receptor beta chains from one sample sequenced in a study of T cells in Graves' hyperthyroidism and ophthalmopathy. There were TCR beta CDR3 regions amplified from RNA transcripts. The TCR CDR3 first-round RT-PCR relied on the HTBI primer set. Via MiXCR, TCRdb re-called the multiplex PCR reads, giving one row per CDR3 protein. The data hold approximately 620,000 distinct CDR3 sequences, with approximately 16% observed a single time. Material: blood. The receptors derive from a woman aged 40 to 55 with Graves' ophthalmopathy.

This clonotype was seen more than once but under ten times. Here the CDR3 DNA reads TGTGCCAGCAGTTTAGGGCACCTCTACGAGCAGTACTTC. The encoded protein is CASSLGHLYEQYF. V is TRBV12-3 or TRBV12-4 and J is TRBJ2-7; no definite D call. The V end was cut by 1 base, the J end by 3 bases, with 7 bases between. CDR3 size: 13 residues.

The genes are TRBV3-1 and TRBJ2-5; no clear D gene. Germline CDR1 LGHDT, CDR2 YNNKEL (reference sequence). The CDR3 runs to 15 residues. V was shortened by 1 base and J by 0 bases, with 9 bases between the two germline ends. Here the CDR3 reads CASSQVTRYQETQYF. The CDR3, as DNA: TGTGCCAGCAGCCAAGTCACGAGGTACCAAGAGACCCAGTACTTC.

This clonotype was counted many times. This chain links TRBV11-3 with TRBJ1-1; D is possibly TRBD1 (5 bases). Germline V gene data show CDR1 as SGHNT and CDR2 as YENEEA. V shed 3 bases and J shed 0 bases, with 8 bases lying between them. This CDR3 has 14 residues. In DNA, the CDR3 is TGTGCCAGCAGCTTTCGGGGCATGAACACTGAAGCTTTCTTT. The encoded protein is CASSFRGMNTEAFF.

The J gene is TRBJ2-3, the V gene TRBV5-1; D unresolved. The CDR3 covers 15 residues. V dropped 4 bases and J dropped 3 bases, with 15 bases sitting between them. Germline V gene lookup returns CDR1 SGHRS and CDR2 YFSETQ. The CDR3 spells CASSPTMDQTDTQYF. The CDR3 DNA reads as TGCGCCAGCAGCCCAACCATGGACCAGACAGATACGCAGTATTTT.

This clonotype has more than one count but fewer than ten. The chain has TRBV18 and TRBJ2-7; D may be TRBD1 (5 bases). Germline CDR1 and CDR2: KGHSH and LQKENI. V shed 5 bases and J shed 3 bases, with 11 bases lying between them. CDR3 length equals 13 residues. CDR3 nucleotide sequence: TGTGCCAGCTCAGTCGCCGACAGCTACGAGCAGTACTTC. Translation gives CASSVADSYEQYF.

At least ten counts were recorded for this clonotype. This chain links TRBV28 with TRBJ2-7, with D possibly called TRBD1 or TRBD2 (6 bases each). Germline V gene data show CDR1 as MDHEN and CDR2 as SYDVKM. V lost 1 base to trimming and J lost 2 bases, with 12 bases between them. CDR3 length: 15 amino acids. The CDR3, as DNA: TGTGCCAGCAGTTTATTCGTAGGGGGGACCTACGAGCAGTACTTC. As protein: CASSLFVGGTYEQYF.

The V and J genes are TRBV12-3 or TRBV12-4 and TRBJ2-3; weak D call: TRBD1 (6 bases). The V gene lost 4 bases and the J gene lost 0 bases, with 17 bases spanning the gap. The CDR3 loop spans 17 amino acids. This CDR3 reads CASSWGRRSTSTDTQYF. In nucleotides, the CDR3 is TGTGCCAGCAGTTGGGGGCGTCGTTCCACTAGCACAGATACGCAGTATTTT.

Many counts were recorded for this clonotype. This chain connects TRBV2 to TRBJ1-5; TRBD1 is a possible D gene (6 bases). Germline values: CDR1 SNHLY, CDR2 FYNNEI. Trimming pared 6 bases from V and 5 bases from J, leaving 17 bases between. This CDR3 contains 15 residues. The CDR3 sequence is CASSVTGTIYQPQHF. The CDR3 DNA reads TGTGCCAGCAGCGTTACAGGGACTATCTATCAGCCCCAGCATTTT. The variable domain in full, completed from reference TRBV2 and TRBJ1-5, reads EPEVTQTPSHQVTQMGQEVILRCVPISNHLYFYWYRQILGQKVEFLVSFYNNEISEKSEIFDDQFSVERPDGSNFTLKIRSTKLEDSAMYFCASSVTGTIYQPQHFGDGTRLSIL.

This clonotype has a count of ten or more. The chain couples TRBV11-2 to TRBJ1-1; 7 bases are shared with TRBD1. CDR1 and CDR2 (germline): SGHAT, FQNNGV. Trimming at V came to 4 bases and at J to 3 bases, leaving 11 bases not matched to a gene. This CDR3 has 16 residues. CDR3 nucleotides: TGTGCCAGCAGCTCGCACAGGGGACCCAAGGACACTGAAGCTTTCTTT. It yields the protein CASSSHRGPKDTEAFF. The variable domain in full, completed from reference TRBV11-2 and TRBJ1-1, reads EAGVAQSPRYKIIEKRQSVAFWCNPISGHATLYWYQQILGQGPKLLIQFQNNGVVDDSQLPKDRFSAERLKGVDSTLKIQPAKLEDSAVYLCASSSHRGPKDTEAFFGQGTRLTVV.

The table lists this clonotype with a few counts. This sequence joins TRBV6-1 and TRBJ2-1; 12 bases fit TRBD2. With 5 bases clipped from V and 0 bases from J, the junction kept 17 bases outside the gene matches. Germline V gene data show CDR1 as MNHNS and CDR2 as SASEGT. CDR3 length equals 21 residues. The CDR3 loop reads CASSYPGRTSGNIGSYNEQFF. The CDR3 DNA follows: TGTGCCAGCAGTTATCCGGGGCGGACTAGCGGGAATATCGGCTCCTACAATGAGCAGTTCTTC.

Only a few counts were recorded for this clonotype. The CDR3 coding sequence is TGCGCCAGCAGCTCAGGGGATTGGGCAGATACGCAGTATTTT. As protein: CASSSGDWADTQYF. The rearrangement uses TRBV5-1 and TRBJ2-3, with TRBD1 as a possible D gene (6 bases). Germline V gives CDR1 SGHRS, CDR2 YFSETQ. This CDR3 has 14 amino acids. V lost 3 bases, J lost 4 bases, and 12 bases lay in between. Drawing the rest from reference TRBV5-1 and TRBJ2-3, the complete variable domain is KAGVTQTPRYLIKTRGQQVTLSCSPISGHRSVSWYQQTPGQGLQFLFEYFSETQRNKGNFPGRFSGRQFSNSRSEMNVSTLELGDSALYLCASSSGDWADTQYFGPGTRLTVL.

Details on this clonotype: This may come from a read error, since a much larger clone is one base off. This chain uses TRBV3-1 with TRBJ2-7; 9 bases map to TRBD1. This CDR3 has 16 amino acids. Trimming cost V 2 bases and J 6 bases; bases outside gene matches: 11. Germline values: CDR1 LGHDT, CDR2 YNNKEL (reference sequence). CDR3 sequence: CASSQFPGTGFGEQYF. CDR3 sequence (DNA): TGTGCCAGCAGCCAATTCCCTGGGACAGGGTTTGGCGAGCAGTACTTC.

This clonotype was recorded a few times. This rearrangement joins TRBV9 to TRBJ1-3; D call uncertain. The CDR3 spans 15 residues. Trimming cost V 0 bases and J 0 bases, with 7 bases left between them. Germline CDR1 reads SGDLS; CDR2 reads YYNGEE. The CDR3 DNA is TGTGCCAGCAGCGTAGCGGGAAGCTCTGGAAACACCATATATTTT. Translating gives CASSVAGSSGNTIYF.

Here the CDR3 reads CASSPQGLRGYTF. CDR3 bases: TGTGCCAGCAGCCCCCAGGGGCTACGGGGCTACACCTTC. The J gene is TRBJ1-2, the V gene TRBV6-1, with D possibly being TRBD1 (6 bases). The germline V gene encodes CDR1 MNHNS and CDR2 SASEGT. This CDR3 spans 13 amino acids. V was pared by 6 bases and J by 8 bases, with 16 bases between.

This clonotype came up many times. The rearrangement joins TRBV18 to TRBJ2-1; D possibly corresponds to TRBD1 (5 bases). The CDR3 consists of 16 residues. Looked up from germline, CDR1 is KGHSH and CDR2 is LQKENI. V was clipped by 5 bases and J by 1 base, with 15 bases between them. The CDR3 spells CASSTYGANSYNEQFF. CDR3 DNA sequence: TGTGCCAGCTCAACGTATGGGGCGAATTCCTACAATGAGCAGTTCTTC.

This clonotype was counted at least ten times. The V and J genes are TRBV10-3 and TRBJ1-1; no clear D. CDR1 is ENHRY, CDR2 SYGVKD, per germline. Trimming left V 5 bases short and J 8 bases short, with 15 bases between. The CDR3 extends over 13 amino acids. The CDR3 nucleotides are TGTGCCATCAGTAACCCAGCGGGCAGGGAAGCTTTCTTT. It is translated as CAISNPAGREAFF.

This clonotype was counted a few times. The rearrangement joins TRBV12-3 or TRBV12-4 to TRBJ1-2, with unresolved D. This CDR3 is built from 16 residues. The ends were cut back, 1 base at V and 4 bases at J, with 16 bases in the middle. The CDR3 loop is CASSLGGTGRTYGYTF. CDR3 nucleotide sequence: TGTGCCAGCAGTTTAGGTGGAACGGGGAGGACCTATGGCTACACCTTC.

This clonotype has at least ten counts. In DNA form, the CDR3 reads TGCGCCAGCAGCCGGGGACAGGGGAGCTTAGGCACTGAAGCTTTCTTT. The encoded protein is CASSRGQGSLGTEAFF. This chain connects TRBV5-1 to TRBJ1-1, with 10 nucleotides matching TRBD1. This CDR3 spans 16 amino acids. Trimming at V came to 4 bases and at J to 4 bases, leaving 10 bases not matched to a gene. Germline lookup yields CDR1 SGHRS and CDR2 YFSETQ.

This clonotype was seen at least ten times. The chain employs TRBV6-2 or TRBV6-3 and TRBJ2-3, with D hard to call. This CDR3 has 13 residues. Trimming stripped 0 bases from V and 6 bases from J, with 7 bases between. Germline V CDR1 and CDR2: MNHEY, SVGEGT. The CDR3 spells CASSYSGIDTQYF. The CDR3 region has the DNA TGTGCCAGCAGTTACTCAGGGATCGATACGCAGTATTTT.

In its sample, this clonotype was seen a few times. This chain connects TRBV5-1 to TRBJ1-5, with D tentatively TRBD1 (5 bases). The CDR3 is 15 residues long. Germline-derived CDR1 and CDR2 are SGHRS and YFSETQ. V lost 7 bases, J lost 0 bases, and 14 bases lay in between. The CDR3: CASGVGGNSNQPQHF. The DNA of the CDR3 is TGCGCCAGCGGCGTGGGGGGGAATAGCAATCAGCCCCAGCATTTT. The full variable domain, in which reference TRBV5-1 and TRBJ1-5 provide the parts outside the CDR3, is KAGVTQTPRYLIKTRGQQVTLSCSPISGHRSVSWYQQTPGQGLQFLFEYFSETQRNKGNFPGRFSGRQFSNSRSEMNVSTLELGDSALYLCASGVGGNSNQPQHFGDGTRLSIL.

This clonotype was found many times. The chain employs TRBV28 and TRBJ2-1; D is unresolved. Germline values: CDR1 MDHEN, CDR2 SYDVKM. Between the trimmed V and J ends, which lost 5 bases and 8 bases, there was a span of 16 bases. CDR3 length: 14 residues. For the CDR3, the DNA is TGTGCCAGCAGTCAGTCCATTGAAGGTGATGAGCAGTTCTTC. Amino acid sequence: CASSQSIEGDEQFF.

This clonotype was observed a handful of times. The genes are TRBV29-1 and TRBJ1-4; D is possibly TRBD1 (5 bases). Trimming took off 7 bases at V and 4 bases at J, with 13 bases between the two ends. This CDR3 region has 13 residues. The germline gives CDR1 SQVTM, CDR2 ANQGSEA. Here the CDR3 reads CSAAWGNNEKLFF. The CDR3 nucleotides are TGCAGCGCAGCTTGGGGCAATAATGAAAAACTGTTTTTT.

This clonotype was observed at least ten times. The chain links TRBV2 to TRBJ2-3, with D possibly TRBD1 on 5 matching bases. V lost 6 bases to trimming and J lost 0 bases, with 10 bases between them. CDR3 length equals 14 residues. Germline V gene lookup returns CDR1 SNHLY and CDR2 FYNNEI. This chain's CDR3 is CASRFRASTDTQYF. DNA for the CDR3: TGTGCCAGCAGGTTCAGGGCCAGCACAGATACGCAGTATTTT.

The genes are TRBV5-1 and TRBJ1-5; 9 bases match TRBD1. CDR3 length: 14 amino acids. Looked up from germline, CDR1 is SGHRS and CDR2 is YFSETQ. V shed 0 bases, J shed 5 bases, and the junction held 0 bases outside the gene matches. The CDR3: CASSLGDRDQPQHF. CDR3 nucleotides: TGCGCCAGCAGCTTGGGGGACAGGGATCAGCCCCAGCATTTT.

A note on this clonotype: At one end, the junction sequence differs from germline, possibly due to a read error. The rearrangement uses TRBV7-7 and TRBJ2-2; 11 nucleotides agree with TRBD2. Germline V gene data show CDR1 as SSHAT and CDR2 as FNYEAQ (reference sequence). This CDR3 spans 17 amino acids. CDR3 DNA sequence: TGTGCTAGCAGCTTAGAACTAGCGGGGGTCAACACCGGGGAGCTGTTTTTT. It encodes CASSLELAGVNTGELFF.

J is TRBJ1-5 and V is TRBV7-4; TRBD1 agrees at 7 bases. This CDR3 contains 21 residues. The V gene's germline CDR1 is SGHVT and CDR2 SQSDAQ. V was pared by 2 bases and J by 2 bases, with 21 bases of the junction left unmatched. Here the CDR3 reads CASSLLKRQGPLPSGNQPQHF. CDR3 bases: TGTGCCAGCAGCTTACTGAAGAGACAGGGCCCACTCCCATCGGGCAATCAGCCCCAGCATTTT.

The gene calls are TRBV12-3 or TRBV12-4 and TRBJ1-3, with D possibly matching TRBD1 (5 bases). The CDR3 is made up of 15 amino acids. V lost 7 bases to trimming and J lost 0 bases, with 13 bases between them. CDR3 in amino acids: CASNIQELSGNTIYF. DNA of the CDR3: TGTGCCAGCAATATACAGGAACTCTCTGGAAACACCATATATTTT.